A single sample gave rise to the 5 T cell receptor beta chains below, sequenced in a study of blood T cell repertoires in COVID-19. Some clones are missing from TCRdb's copy, which holds only in-frame ones; the method was immunoSEQ multiplex PCR. The sample contains around 80,000 clones, 84% of which appear only once. Input material: peripheral blood. The origin of the receptors is a human donor in a cohort sampled during active COVID-19.

The gene calls are TRBV27 and TRBJ2-7, with D possibly TRBD1 on 5 matching bases. The CDR3 is 14 residues long. V was clipped by 3 bases and J by 2 bases, with 11 bases between them. Germline loops: CDR1 MNHEY, CDR2 SMNVEV (reference sequence). CDR3 in DNA: TGTGCCAGCAGTTTTGGGCTGGACACCTACGAGCAGTACTTC. Encoded protein: CASSFGLDTYEQYF.

This chain uses TRBV11-2 with TRBJ1-1, with D perhaps matching TRBD1 (6 bases). V was pared by 4 bases and J by 6 bases, with 21 bases between. Germline CDR1 and CDR2: SGHAT and FQNNGV. The CDR3 length is 16 residues. CDR3 nucleotides: TGTGCCAGCAGCTCCGAGGGGGACGGTCTCTCCGCTGAAGCTTTCTTT. Its translation: CASSSEGDGLSAEAFF.

The chain has TRBV5-6 and TRBJ1-4; 10 bases map to TRBD1. The CDR3 contains 14 residues. The germline gives CDR1 SGHDT, CDR2 YYEEEE. The V and J ends lost 3 bases and 7 bases, in that order; junction bases with no gene match: 3. The CDR3 is CASSSGTGAEKLFF. CDR3 nucleotides: TGTGCCAGCAGCTCCGGGACAGGGGCTGAAAAACTGTTTTTT.

The genes are TRBV9 and TRBJ2-3; D perhaps matches TRBD1 (5 bases). V was cut by 4 bases and J by 6 bases, with 12 bases left in between. The CDR3 totals 13 residues. Germline V CDR1 and CDR2: SGDLS, YYNGEE. CDR3 loop: CASSLLRGDTQYF. The CDR3 DNA follows: TGTGCCAGCAGCCTCTTAAGGGGCGATACGCAGTATTTT.

The genes are TRBV7-3 and TRBJ2-1; D remains ambiguous. Germline V CDR1 and CDR2: SGHTA, FQGTGA. Trimming took 0 bases from V and 4 from J, leaving 16 bases between them. The CDR3 extends over 17 amino acids. CDR3 nucleotide sequence: TGTGCCAGCAGCTTAACACCGCCAGGCGACACGTACAATGAGCAGTTCTTC. It specifies CASSLTPPGDTYNEQFF.